The 12 T cell receptor beta chains given below trace back to one sample, sequenced in a study of CD8 T cells in Susac syndrome. RNA in amounts of roughly 0.5 to 1 ug was reverse transcribed with random hexamers. MiXCR, applied by TCRdb to the immunoSEQ multiplex PCR reads, yields one record per CDR3 protein. The repertoire holds about 120,000 distinct CDR3 sequences, with roughly 94% as singletons. The sample was CD8+ T cells from PBMCs. Every receptor here comes from a human donor with Susac syndrome.

The genes are TRBV3-1 and TRBJ1-1, with D maybe TRBD1 (5 bases). Germline values: CDR1 LGHDT, CDR2 YNNKEL (reference sequence). The CDR3 loop spans 16 amino acids. Trimming removed 0 bases at V and 3 bases at J, with 14 bases between. The CDR3 reads CASSQDGEGLYTEAFF. The CDR3 DNA sequence: TGTGCCAGCAGCCAAGACGGAGAGGGGTTGTACACTGAAGCTTTCTTT.

This clonotype has just one count. The chain uses TRBV7-9 and TRBJ2-6, with D unresolved. This CDR3 is built from 16 residues. The germline V gene encodes CDR1 SEHNR and CDR2 FQNEAQ (reference sequence). V was cut by 4 bases and J by 4 bases, with 14 bases left in between. CDR3 region: CASSSTQAAGANVLTF. CDR3 nucleotide sequence: TGTGCCAGCAGCTCCACCCAGGCGGCCGGGGCCAACGTCCTGACTTTC.

As to this clonotype: The junction departs from the called germline gene at one end, perhaps through a read error. CDR3 amino acids: CASTQSSRGAAYEQYF. The CDR3 DNA is TGCGCCAGCACCCAATCGTCGCGGGGGGCTGCCTACGAGCAGTACTTC. The chain is built from TRBV4-1 and TRBJ2-7, with 8 nucleotides matching TRBD2. Germline CDR1 MGHRA, CDR2 YSYEKL. CDR3 size: 16 residues.

The V call is TRBV20-1, the J call TRBJ2-2; D unresolved. CDR1 and CDR2 from the germline V gene are DFQATT and SNEGSKA (reference sequence). Trimming pared 1 base from V and 0 bases from J, leaving 3 bases between. The CDR3 spans 13 residues. The CDR3, as DNA: TGCAGTGCTAGAGTCTCGAACACCGGGGAGCTGTTTTTT. Encoded protein: CSARVSNTGELFF.

J is TRBJ1-4 and V is TRBV15; D possibly corresponds to TRBD1 (5 bases). Trimming stripped 0 bases from V and 8 bases from J, with 10 bases between. The CDR3 has 14 residues. Germline V gene data show CDR1 as LNHNV and CDR2 as YYDKDF (reference sequence). The CDR3 coding sequence is TGTGCCACCAGCAGAGATAGAAGGGGCGAAAAACTGTTTTTT. Residues: CATSRDRRGEKLFF.

The CDR3 region has the DNA TGTGCCAGCAGTTACGACGGGGGGGCGAATGAGCAGTTCTTC. The encoded protein is CASSYDGGANEQFF. The chain combines TRBV6-6 with TRBJ2-1; 8 bases are a match to TRBD2. The CDR3 extends over 14 amino acids. CDR1 is MNHNY and CDR2 is SVGAGI in the germline V gene (reference sequence). V lost 2 bases, J lost 7 bases, and 4 bases stayed unmatched.

The chain links TRBV13 to TRBJ2-1; TRBD1 might be the D (6 bases). Between the trimmed V and J ends, which lost 2 bases and 9 bases, there was a span of 11 bases. Looked up from germline, CDR1 is PRHDT and CDR2 is FYEKMQ (reference sequence). The CDR3 has 13 amino acids. The DNA of the CDR3 is TGTGCCAGCAGCTTAAACAGGGCAGGTGAGCAGTTCTTC. It encodes CASSLNRAGEQFF.

The chain links TRBV6-2 or TRBV6-3 to TRBJ1-5; perhaps TRBD1 as D (5 bases). CDR3 length: 15 amino acids. The germline V gene encodes CDR1 MNHEY and CDR2 SVGEGT. With 8 bases removed from V and 4 bases from J, the gap between germline ends came to 18 bases. The DNA of the CDR3 is TGTGCCAGCCATATAGGAGGGGCTTGGAATCAGCCCCAGCATTTT. Protein: CASHIGGAWNQPQHF.

This chain uses TRBV29-1 with TRBJ1-1, with D perhaps matching TRBD1 (6 bases). The CDR3 totals 12 residues. V gave up 7 bases and J gave up 5 bases, with 14 bases separating them. CDR1 and CDR2 from the germline V gene are SQVTM and ANQGSEA. DNA for the CDR3: TGCAGCGCTAAGACAGGAGGTACTGAAGCTTTCTTT. It specifies CSAKTGGTEAFF. The full variable domain, rest sourced from reference TRBV29-1 and TRBJ1-1, is SAVISQKPSRDICQRGTSLTIQCQVDSQVTMMFWYRQQPGQSLTLIATANQGSEATYESGFVIDKFPISRPNLTFSTLTVSNMSPEDSSIYLCSAKTGGTEAFFGQGTRLTVV.

The chain recombines TRBV9 with TRBJ2-3; 8 bases are shared with TRBD2. The CDR3 has 14 amino acids. In germline, CDR1 is SGDLS, CDR2 YYNGEE. The V gene end was trimmed by 2 bases and the J gene end by 5 bases; junction bases not matched to a gene: 4. The CDR3 loop is CASSVGGAGDTQYF. CDR3 DNA: TGTGCCAGCAGCGTCGGGGGGGCCGGAGATACGCAGTATTTT.

The chain has TRBV13 and TRBJ2-2, with D hard to call. CDR1 and CDR2 from the germline V gene are PRHDT and FYEKMQ (reference sequence). Trimming shortened V by 5 bases and J by 1 base, and 8 bases separated the two germline ends. CDR3 length: 14 residues. CDR3 bases: TGTGCCAGCAGCGAGGACCGGAACACCGGGGAGCTGTTTTTT. Its protein is CASSEDRNTGELFF.

This clonotype was detected only a few times. The rearrangement joins TRBV15 to TRBJ2-7; D unclear. The germline gives CDR1 LNHNV, CDR2 YYDKDF (reference sequence). The CDR3 is made up of 12 amino acids. The ends were cut back, 5 bases at V and 4 bases at J, with 9 bases in the middle. The CDR3 sequence: CATSPMGYEQYF. CDR3 nucleotides: TGTGCCACCAGCCCAATGGGGTACGAGCAGTACTTC.